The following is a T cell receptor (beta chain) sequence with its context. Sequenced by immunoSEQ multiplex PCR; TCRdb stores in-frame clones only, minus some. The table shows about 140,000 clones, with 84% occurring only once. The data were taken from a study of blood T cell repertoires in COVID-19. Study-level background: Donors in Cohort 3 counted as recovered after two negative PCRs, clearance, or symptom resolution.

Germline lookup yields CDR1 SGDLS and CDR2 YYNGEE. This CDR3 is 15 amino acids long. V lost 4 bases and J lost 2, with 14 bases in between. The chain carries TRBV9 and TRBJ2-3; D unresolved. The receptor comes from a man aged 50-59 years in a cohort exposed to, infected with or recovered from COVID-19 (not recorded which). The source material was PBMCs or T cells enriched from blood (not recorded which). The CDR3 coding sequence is TGTGCCAGCAGCCCCTCCCCGAGCGTCACAGATACGCAGTATTTT. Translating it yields CASSPSPSVTDTQYF.